The source of this T cell receptor (beta chain) is a study of early stage breast cancer tumors. Across the study: Of around 15 invasive breast tumors, about a dozen were hormone receptor-positive, HER2-negative. Each sample averaged around 10-fold read coverage.

V shed 11 bases, J shed 2 bases, and the junction held 6 bases outside the gene matches. The CDR3 runs 12 residues. Germline CDR1 and CDR2: SNHLY and FYNNEI. Turning to this clone: Antigen: not known.

Findings of the study overall: Most shared enriched TCRB sequences were commonly generated ones.

Here immunoSEQ multiplex PCR was the method, and the copy in TCRdb shows in-frame clones only, minus some. This sample has over 25,000 clones, with roughly two thirds found just once. The TCR comes from a person aged 45-65 years with breast cancer. The sequenced material came from blood. The genes are TRBV2 and TRBJ2-7; the match to TRBD2 covers 7 bases. The CDR3 DNA follows: TGTGCCGGGGGAGGGGAGCCCTACGAGCAGTACTTC. Its protein is CAGGGEPYEQYF.